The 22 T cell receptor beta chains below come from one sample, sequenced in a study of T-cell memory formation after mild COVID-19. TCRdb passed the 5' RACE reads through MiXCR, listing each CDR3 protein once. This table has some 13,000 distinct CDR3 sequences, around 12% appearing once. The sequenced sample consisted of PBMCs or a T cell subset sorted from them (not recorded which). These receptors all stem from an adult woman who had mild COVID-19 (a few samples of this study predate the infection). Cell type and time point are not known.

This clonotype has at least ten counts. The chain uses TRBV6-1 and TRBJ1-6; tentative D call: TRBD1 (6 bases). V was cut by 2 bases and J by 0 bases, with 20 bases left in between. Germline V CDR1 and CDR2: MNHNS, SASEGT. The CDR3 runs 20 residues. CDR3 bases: TGTGCCAGCAGTGAACGGACAGACGGAGCTCCCAGCTCCTATAATTCACCCCTCCACTTT. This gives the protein CASSERTDGAPSSYNSPLHF.

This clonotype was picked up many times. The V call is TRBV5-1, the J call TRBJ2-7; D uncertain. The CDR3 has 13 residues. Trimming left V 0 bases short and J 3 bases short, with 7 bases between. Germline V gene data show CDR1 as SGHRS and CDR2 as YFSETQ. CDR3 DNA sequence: TGCGCCAGCAGCTTGGCGGCTTACTACGAGCAGTACTTC. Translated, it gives CASSLAAYYEQYF. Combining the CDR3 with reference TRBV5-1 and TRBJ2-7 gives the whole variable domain KAGVTQTPRYLIKTRGQQVTLSCSPISGHRSVSWYQQTPGQGLQFLFEYFSETQRNKGNFPGRFSGRQFSNSRSEMNVSTLELGDSALYLCASSLAAYYEQYFGPGTRLTVT.

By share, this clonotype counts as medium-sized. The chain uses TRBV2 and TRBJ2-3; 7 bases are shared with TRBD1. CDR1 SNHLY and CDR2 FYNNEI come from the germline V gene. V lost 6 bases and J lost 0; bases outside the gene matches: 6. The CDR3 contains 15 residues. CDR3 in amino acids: CASSAGTASTDTQYF. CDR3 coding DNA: TGTGCCAGCAGCGCCGGGACAGCTAGCACAGATACGCAGTATTTT.

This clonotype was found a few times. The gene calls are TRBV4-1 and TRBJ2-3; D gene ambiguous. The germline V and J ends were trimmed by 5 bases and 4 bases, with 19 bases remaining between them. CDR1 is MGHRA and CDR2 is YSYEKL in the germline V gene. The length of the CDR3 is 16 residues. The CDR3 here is CASSGDGFREADTQYF. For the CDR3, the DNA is TGCGCCAGCAGCGGAGACGGGTTCAGAGAGGCAGATACGCAGTATTTT.

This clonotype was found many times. CDR3 residues: CASSLDSLNEQFF. The CDR3 DNA follows: TGTGCCAGCAGCTTAGACAGCCTCAATGAGCAGTTCTTC. The chain links TRBV13 to TRBJ2-1; D is uncertain. This CDR3 comprises 13 residues. Germline V gene sequence: CDR1 PRHDT, CDR2 FYEKMQ (reference sequence). The V and J ends lost 1 base and 6 bases respectively, with 7 bases between them.

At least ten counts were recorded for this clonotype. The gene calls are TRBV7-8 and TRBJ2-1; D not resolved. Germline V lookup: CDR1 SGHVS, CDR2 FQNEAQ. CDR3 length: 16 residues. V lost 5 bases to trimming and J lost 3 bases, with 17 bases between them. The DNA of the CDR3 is TGTGCCAGCAGCGCCTTTTCGTACGGGTACTACAATGAGCAGTTCTTC. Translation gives CASSAFSYGYYNEQFF.

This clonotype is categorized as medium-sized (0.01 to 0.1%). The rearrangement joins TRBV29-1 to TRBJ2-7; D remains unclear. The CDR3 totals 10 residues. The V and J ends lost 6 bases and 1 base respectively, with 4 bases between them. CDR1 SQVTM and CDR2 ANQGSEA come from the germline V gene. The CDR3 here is CSVASYEQYF. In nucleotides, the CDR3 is TGCAGCGTAGCATCCTACGAGCAGTACTTC.

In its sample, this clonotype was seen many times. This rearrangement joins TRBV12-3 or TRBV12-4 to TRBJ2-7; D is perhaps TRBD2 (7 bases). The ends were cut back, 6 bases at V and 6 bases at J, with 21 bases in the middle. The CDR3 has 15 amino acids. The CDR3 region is CASSVGEGVLGEQYF. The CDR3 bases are TGTGCCAGCAGCGTTGGGGAGGGGGTTCTCGGCGAGCAGTACTTC.

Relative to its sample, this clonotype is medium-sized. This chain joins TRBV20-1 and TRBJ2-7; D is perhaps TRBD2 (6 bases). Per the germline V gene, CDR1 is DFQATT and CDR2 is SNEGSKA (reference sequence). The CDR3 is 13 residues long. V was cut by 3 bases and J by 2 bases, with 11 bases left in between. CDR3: CSARNWGAYEQYF. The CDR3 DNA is TGCAGTGCTAGGAACTGGGGGGCCTACGAGCAGTACTTC.

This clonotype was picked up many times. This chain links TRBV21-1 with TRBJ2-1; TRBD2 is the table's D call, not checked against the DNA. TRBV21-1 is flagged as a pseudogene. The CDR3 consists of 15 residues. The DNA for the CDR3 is TGTGCCAGCAGCAAAGGGGCTAGCGACTACAATGAGCAGTTCTTC. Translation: CASSKGASDYNEQFF.

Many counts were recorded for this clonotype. The CDR3 region has the DNA TGCAGCGTTGAAGATCAAGAAGGAGTGAGCACTGAAGCTTTCTTT. It encodes CSVEDQEGVSTEAFF. The chain recombines TRBV29-1 with TRBJ1-1, with no clear D. The CDR3 contains 15 residues. CDR1 and CDR2 (germline): SQVTM, ANQGSEA. Trimming took off 0 bases at V and 4 bases at J, with 15 bases between the two ends.

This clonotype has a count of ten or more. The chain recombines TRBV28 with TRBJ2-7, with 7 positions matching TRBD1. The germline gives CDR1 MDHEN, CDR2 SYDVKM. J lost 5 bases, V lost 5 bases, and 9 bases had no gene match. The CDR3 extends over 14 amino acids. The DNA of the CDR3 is TGTGCCAGCAGTCCCGGACAGGCCCCGGACGAGCAGTACTTC. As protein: CASSPGQAPDEQYF.

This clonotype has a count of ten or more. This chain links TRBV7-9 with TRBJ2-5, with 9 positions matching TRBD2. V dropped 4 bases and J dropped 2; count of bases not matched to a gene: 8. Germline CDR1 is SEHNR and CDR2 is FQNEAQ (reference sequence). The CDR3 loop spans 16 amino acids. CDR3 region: CASSSEYLAGQETQYF. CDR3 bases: TGTGCCAGCAGCTCGGAATATCTAGCGGGACAAGAGACCCAGTACTTC.

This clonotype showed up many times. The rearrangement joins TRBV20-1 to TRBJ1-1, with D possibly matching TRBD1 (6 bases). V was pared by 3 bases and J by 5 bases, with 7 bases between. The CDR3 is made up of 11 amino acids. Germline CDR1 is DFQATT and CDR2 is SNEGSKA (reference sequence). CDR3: CSASQGTEAFF. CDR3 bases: TGCAGTGCTAGTCAGGGGACTGAAGCTTTCTTT.

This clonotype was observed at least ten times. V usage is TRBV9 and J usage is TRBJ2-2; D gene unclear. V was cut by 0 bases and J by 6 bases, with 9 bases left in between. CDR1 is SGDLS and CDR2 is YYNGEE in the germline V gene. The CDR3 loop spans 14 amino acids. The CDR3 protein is CASSVGPIAGELFF. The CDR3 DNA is TGTGCCAGCAGCGTAGGCCCGATCGCCGGGGAGCTGTTTTTT.

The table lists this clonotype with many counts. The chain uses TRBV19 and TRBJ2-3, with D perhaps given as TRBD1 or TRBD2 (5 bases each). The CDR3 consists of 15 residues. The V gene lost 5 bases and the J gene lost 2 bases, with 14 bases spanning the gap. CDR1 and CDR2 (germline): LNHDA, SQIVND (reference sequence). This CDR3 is CASSSLGTPTDTQYF. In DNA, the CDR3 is TGTGCCAGTAGTTCCCTCGGGACCCCCACAGATACGCAGTATTTT.

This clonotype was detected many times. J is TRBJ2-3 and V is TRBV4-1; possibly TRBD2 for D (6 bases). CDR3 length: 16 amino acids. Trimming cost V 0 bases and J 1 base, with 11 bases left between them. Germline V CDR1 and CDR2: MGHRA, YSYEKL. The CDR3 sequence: CASSQDGGIGTDTQYF. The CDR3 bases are TGCGCCAGCAGCCAAGACGGCGGGATCGGCACAGATACGCAGTATTTT.

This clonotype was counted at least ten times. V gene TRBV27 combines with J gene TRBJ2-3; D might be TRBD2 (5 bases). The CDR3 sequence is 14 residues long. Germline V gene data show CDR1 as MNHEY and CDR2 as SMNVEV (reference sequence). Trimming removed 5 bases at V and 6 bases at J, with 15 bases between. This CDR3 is CASSPGNRRDTQYF. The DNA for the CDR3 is TGTGCCAGCAGTCCCGGTAATAGGAGGGATACGCAGTATTTT.

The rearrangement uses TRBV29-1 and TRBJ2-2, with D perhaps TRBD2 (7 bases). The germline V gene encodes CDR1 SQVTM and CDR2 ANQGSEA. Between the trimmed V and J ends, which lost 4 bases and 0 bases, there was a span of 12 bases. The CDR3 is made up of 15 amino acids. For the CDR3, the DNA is TGCAGCGTTGTGTTGCGGGGGCCGAACACCGGGGAGCTGTTTTTT. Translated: CSVVLRGPNTGELFF.

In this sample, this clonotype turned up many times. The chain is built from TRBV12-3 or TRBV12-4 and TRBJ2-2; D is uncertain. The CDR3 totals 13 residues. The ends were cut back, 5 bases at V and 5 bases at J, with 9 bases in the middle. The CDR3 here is CASSPPLTGELFF. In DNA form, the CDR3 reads TGTGCCAGCAGTCCCCCCCTTACCGGGGAGCTGTTTTTT.

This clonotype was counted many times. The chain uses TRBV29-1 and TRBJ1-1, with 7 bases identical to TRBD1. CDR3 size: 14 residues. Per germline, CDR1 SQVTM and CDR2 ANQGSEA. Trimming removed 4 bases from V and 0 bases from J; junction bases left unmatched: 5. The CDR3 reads CSVGQGIMNTEAFF. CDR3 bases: TGCAGCGTTGGACAGGGAATCATGAACACTGAAGCTTTCTTT.

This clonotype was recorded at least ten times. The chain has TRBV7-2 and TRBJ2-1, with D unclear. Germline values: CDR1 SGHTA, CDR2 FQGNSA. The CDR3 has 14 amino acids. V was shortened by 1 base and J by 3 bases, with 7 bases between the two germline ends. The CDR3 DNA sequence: TGTGCCAGCAGCTTAGATAAGGACTACAATGAGCAGTTCTTC. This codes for CASSLDKDYNEQFF.